The rows below give T cell receptor beta chains drawn from one sample of a study of blood T cells in healthy people across ages. TCRdb reanalysed the 5' RACE reads using MiXCR and keeps one entry per CDR3 protein. Among approximately 800,000 distinct CDR3 sequences listed, about 37% were seen once. The sample comprised blood. These receptors all stem from a man aged 18 to 30 in good health. The CDR3 runs from the conserved cysteine through the conserved F or W. The D gene is left open where the match is weak. Clone size is shown for a subset of rows, as once, few, many or a class of expanded clone.

V	size	D	J	DNA	CDR3
TRBV2	.	TRBD1	TRBJ2-1	TGTGCCAGCAGGGGGGACAGGGGAACCTACAATGAGCAGTTCTTC	CASRGDRGTYNEQFF
TRBV5-6	few	TRBD1	TRBJ1-4	TGTGCCAGCAGCAATACTAGGGCAGGGGGCGATGAAAAACTGTTTTTT	CASSNTRAGGDEKLFF
TRBV20-1	few	.	TRBJ2-3	TGCAGTGCTAGGTGGGCAGGGGGGGCAGATACGCAGTATTTT	CSARWAGGADTQYF
TRBV6-5	few	.	TRBJ2-5	TGTGCCAGCAGGCGAGACGGACCGAACCAAGAGACCCAGTACTTC	CASRRDGPNQETQYF
TRBV20-1	few	.	TRBJ1-6	TGCAGTGCTAGAGGGACCATCTATAATTCACCCCTCCACTTT	CSARGTIYNSPLHF
TRBV15	.	.	TRBJ2-3	TGTGCCACCAGCAGAGAAGGGACTGGAGGGGCTAGCACAGATACGCAGTATTTT	CATSREGTGGASTDTQYF
TRBV12-3/TRBV12-4	few	TRBD1	TRBJ1-1	TGTGCCAGCAGCCATAGGACAGGGCGCACTGAAGCTTTCTTT	CASSHRTGRTEAFF
TRBV9	few	.	TRBJ1-1	TGTGCCAGCAGCGCCAGACGGTACATCCACACTGAAGCTTTCTTT	CASSARRYIHTEAFF
TRBV20-1	few	TRBD1	TRBJ2-7	TGCAGTGCACCCCGAGGGGACAGGCCTTCCTACGAGCAGTACTTC	CSAPRGDRPSYEQYF
TRBV30	.	.	TRBJ2-1	TGTGCCTGGAGTAAAGGTAAAGGGTTGGTGGATGAGCAGTTCTTC	CAWSKGKGLVDEQFF
TRBV27	.	.	TRBJ2-7	TGTGCCGGCAGTTCACGACAGTCCTACGAGCAGTACTTC	CAGSSRQSYEQYF
TRBV6-5	few	.	TRBJ1-4	TGTGCCAGCAGTCGCGAGGGAGTTCAGAATGAAAAACTGTTTTTT	CASSREGVQNEKLFF
TRBV6-5	many	.	TRBJ2-1	TGTGCCAGCAGTTACTCGTCCAGGGACCCCCAGTTCTTC	CASSYSSRDPQFF